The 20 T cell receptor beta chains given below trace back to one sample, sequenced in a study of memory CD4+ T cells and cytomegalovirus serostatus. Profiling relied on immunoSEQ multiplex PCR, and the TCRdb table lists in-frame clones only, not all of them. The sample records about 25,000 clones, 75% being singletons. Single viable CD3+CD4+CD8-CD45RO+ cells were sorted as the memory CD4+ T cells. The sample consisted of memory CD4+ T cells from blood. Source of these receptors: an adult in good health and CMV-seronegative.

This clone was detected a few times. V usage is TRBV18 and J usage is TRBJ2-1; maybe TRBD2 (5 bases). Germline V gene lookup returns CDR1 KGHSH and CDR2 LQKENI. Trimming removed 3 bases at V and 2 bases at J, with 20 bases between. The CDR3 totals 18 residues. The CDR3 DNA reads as TGTGCCAGCTCACCGCGACCCCCGCGACCCGGGGCCTACAATGAGCAGTTCTTC. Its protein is CASSPRPPRPGAYNEQFF.

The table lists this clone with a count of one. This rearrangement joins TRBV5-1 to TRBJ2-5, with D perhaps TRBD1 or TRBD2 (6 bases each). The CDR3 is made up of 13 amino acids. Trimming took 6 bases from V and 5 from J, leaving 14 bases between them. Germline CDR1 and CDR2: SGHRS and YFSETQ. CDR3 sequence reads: CASTEGDLETQYF. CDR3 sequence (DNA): TGCGCCAGCACGGAGGGGGACTTGGAGACCCAGTACTTC.

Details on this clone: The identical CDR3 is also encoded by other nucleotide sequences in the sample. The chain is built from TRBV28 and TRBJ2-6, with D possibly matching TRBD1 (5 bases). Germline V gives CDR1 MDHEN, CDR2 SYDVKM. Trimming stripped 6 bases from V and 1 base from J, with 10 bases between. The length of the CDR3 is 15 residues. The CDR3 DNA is TGTGCCAGCAGCCCTGACAGTTCTGGGGCCAACGTCCTGACTTTC. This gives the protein CASSPDSSGANVLTF.

CDR3 sequence (DNA): TGTGCCAGCAGCTTAGTAGACAGGGCCACTGAAGCTTTCTTT. Translating it yields CASSLVDRATEAFF. This chain connects TRBV11-2 to TRBJ1-1; 7 bases match TRBD1. The length of the CDR3 is 14 residues. CDR1 and CDR2 (germline): SGHAT, FQNNGV. V lost 1 base and J lost 4; bases outside the gene matches: 3.

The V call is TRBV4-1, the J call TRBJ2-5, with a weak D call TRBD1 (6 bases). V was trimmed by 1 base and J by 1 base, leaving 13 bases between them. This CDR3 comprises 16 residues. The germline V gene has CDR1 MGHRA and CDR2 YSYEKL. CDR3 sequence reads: CASSQAKGDGQETQYF. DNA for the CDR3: TGCGCCAGCAGCCAAGCCAAGGGGGACGGCCAAGAGACCCAGTACTTC.

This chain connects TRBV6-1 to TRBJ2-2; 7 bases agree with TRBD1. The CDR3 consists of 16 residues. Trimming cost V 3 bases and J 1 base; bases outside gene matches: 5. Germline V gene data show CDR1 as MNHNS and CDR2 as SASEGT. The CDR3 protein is CASSEPRTGNTGELFF. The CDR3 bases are TGTGCCAGCAGTGAGCCCCGGACAGGGAACACCGGGGAGCTGTTTTTT.

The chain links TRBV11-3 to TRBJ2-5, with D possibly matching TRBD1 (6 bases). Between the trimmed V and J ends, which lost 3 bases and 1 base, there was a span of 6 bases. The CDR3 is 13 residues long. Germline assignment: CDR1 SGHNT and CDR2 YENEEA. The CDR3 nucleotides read TGTGCCAGCAGCTTGGGGGCCCAAGAGACCCAGTACTTC. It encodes CASSLGAQETQYF.

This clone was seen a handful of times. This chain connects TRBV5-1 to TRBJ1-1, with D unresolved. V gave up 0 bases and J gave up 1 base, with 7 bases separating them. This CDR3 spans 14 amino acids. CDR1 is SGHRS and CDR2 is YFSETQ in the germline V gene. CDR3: CASSLANTNTEAFF. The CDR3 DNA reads TGCGCCAGCAGCTTGGCAAACACGAACACTGAAGCTTTCTTT.

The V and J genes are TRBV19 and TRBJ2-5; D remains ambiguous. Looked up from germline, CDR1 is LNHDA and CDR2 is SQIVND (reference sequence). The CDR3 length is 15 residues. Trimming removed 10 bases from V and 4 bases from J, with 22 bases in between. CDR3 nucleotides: TGTGCCACCTCATCCATGGGTACCCAGATAGAGACCCAGTACTTC. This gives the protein CATSSMGTQIETQYF. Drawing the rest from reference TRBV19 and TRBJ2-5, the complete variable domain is DGGITQSPKYLFRKEGQNVTLSCEQNLNHDAMYWYRQDPGQGLRLIYYSQIVNDFQKGDIAEGYSVSREKKESFPLTVTSAQKNPTAFYLCATSSMGTQIETQYFGPGTRLLVL.

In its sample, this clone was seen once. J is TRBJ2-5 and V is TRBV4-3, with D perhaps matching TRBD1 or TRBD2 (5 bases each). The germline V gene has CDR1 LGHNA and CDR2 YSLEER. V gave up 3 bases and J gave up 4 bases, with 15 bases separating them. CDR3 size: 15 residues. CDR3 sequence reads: CASSQRGSGRETQYF. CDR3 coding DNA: TGCGCCAGCAGCCAGAGGGGCAGCGGCAGAGAGACCCAGTACTTC.

The CDR3 protein is CASSTRDYRYEQYF. The CDR3 DNA sequence: TGTGCCAGCAGTACCCGGGACTACCGATACGAGCAGTACTTC. V and J are TRBV7-2 and TRBJ2-7; 7 bases agree with TRBD2. The CDR3 loop spans 14 amino acids. The trim removed 6 bases at V and 4 bases at J, leaving 9 bases unmatched. Germline loops: CDR1 SGHTA, CDR2 FQGNSA.

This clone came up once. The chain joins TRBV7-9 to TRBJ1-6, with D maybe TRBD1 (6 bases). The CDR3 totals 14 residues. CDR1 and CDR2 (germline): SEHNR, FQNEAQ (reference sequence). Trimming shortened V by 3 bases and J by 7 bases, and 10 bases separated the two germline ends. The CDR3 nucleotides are TGTGCCAGCAGCTTCTACGGGACAAATTCACCCCTCCACTTT. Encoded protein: CASSFYGTNSPLHF.

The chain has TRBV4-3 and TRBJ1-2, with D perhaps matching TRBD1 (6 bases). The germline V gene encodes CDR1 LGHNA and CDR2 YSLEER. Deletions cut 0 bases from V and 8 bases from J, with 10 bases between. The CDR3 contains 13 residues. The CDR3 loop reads CASSQDRGGGYTF. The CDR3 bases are TGCGCCAGCAGCCAAGATCGGGGGGGCGGCTACACCTTC.

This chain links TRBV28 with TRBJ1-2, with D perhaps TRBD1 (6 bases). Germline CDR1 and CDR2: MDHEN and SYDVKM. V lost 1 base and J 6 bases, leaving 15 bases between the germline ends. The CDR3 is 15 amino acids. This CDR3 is CASSLSLQGYHGYTF. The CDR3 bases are TGTGCCAGCAGTTTATCCCTTCAGGGGTACCATGGCTACACCTTC.

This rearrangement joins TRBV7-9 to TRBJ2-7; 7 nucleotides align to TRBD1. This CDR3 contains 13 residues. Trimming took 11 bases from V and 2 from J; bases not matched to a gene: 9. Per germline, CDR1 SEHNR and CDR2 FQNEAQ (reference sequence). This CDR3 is CAVQGFFPYEQYF. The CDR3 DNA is TGTGCCGTACAGGGGTTTTTCCCCTACGAGCAGTACTTC.

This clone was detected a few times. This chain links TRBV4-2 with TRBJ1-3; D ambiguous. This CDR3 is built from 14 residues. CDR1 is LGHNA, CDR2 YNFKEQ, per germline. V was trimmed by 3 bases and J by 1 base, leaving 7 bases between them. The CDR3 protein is CASSQSGSGNTIYF. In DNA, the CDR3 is TGTGCCAGCAGCCAGTCGGGATCTGGAAACACCATATATTTT.

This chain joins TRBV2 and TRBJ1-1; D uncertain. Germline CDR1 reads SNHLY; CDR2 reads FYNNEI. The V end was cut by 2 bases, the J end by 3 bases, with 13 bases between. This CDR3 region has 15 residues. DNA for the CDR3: TGTGCCAGCAGTGAATTGCCGGGCAAGGACACTGAAGCTTTCTTT. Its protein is CASSELPGKDTEAFF.

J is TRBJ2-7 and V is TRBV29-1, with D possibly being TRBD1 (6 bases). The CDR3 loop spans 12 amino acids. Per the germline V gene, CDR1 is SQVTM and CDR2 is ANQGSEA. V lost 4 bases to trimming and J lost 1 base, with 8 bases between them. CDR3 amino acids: CSVGRGSYEQYF. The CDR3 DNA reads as TGCAGCGTTGGCAGGGGTTCCTACGAGCAGTACTTC.

CDR3 in DNA: TGTGCCAGCAGCCAAGTCAGGGGTAAGGGTGAAAAACTGTTTTTT. This gives the protein CASSQVRGKGEKLFF. This chain uses TRBV4-2 with TRBJ1-4; tentatively, D is TRBD1 (6 bases). The V and J ends lost 1 base and 7 bases respectively, with 13 bases between them. Germline loops: CDR1 LGHNA, CDR2 YNFKEQ. The CDR3 length is 15 residues.

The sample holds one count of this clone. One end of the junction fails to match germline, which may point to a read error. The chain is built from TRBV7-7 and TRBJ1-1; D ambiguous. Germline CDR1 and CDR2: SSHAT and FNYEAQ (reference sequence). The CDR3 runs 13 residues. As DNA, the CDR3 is TGTGCTAGCAGCCCCACTCAGAACACTGAAGCTTTCTTT. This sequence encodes CASSPTQNTEAFF.